The next 9 T cell receptor beta chains were all read from a single sample in a study of shared clonotypes between healthy human individuals. TCRdb's copy holds only in-frame clones and misses some; the assay was immunoSEQ multiplex PCR. In the table there are under 2,000,000 clones, about 95% of which are singletons. As defined, naive CD8 cells were CD45RO-negative and positively selected for CCR7, with terminally differentiated effector memory CD45RA+ cells excluded. Sequencing was carried out using naive CD8+ T cells sorted from blood. The receptors come from a man aged 18 to 30 in good health.

As concerns this clone: The sample has other DNA sequences that encode this CDR3 too. The chain combines TRBV5-1 with TRBJ2-7, with D possibly being TRBD1 or TRBD2 (6 bases each). The CDR3 covers 14 residues. CDR1 and CDR2 from the germline V gene are SGHRS and YFSETQ. Trimming stripped 1 base from V and 2 bases from J, with 10 bases between. The CDR3 spells CASSLTGAPYEQYF. CDR3 bases: TGCGCCAGCAGCTTGACGGGGGCCCCCTACGAGCAGTACTTC. Together with reference TRBV5-1 and TRBJ2-7, the CDR3 gives the full variable domain: KAGVTQTPRYLIKTRGQQVTLSCSPISGHRSVSWYQQTPGQGLQFLFEYFSETQRNKGNFPGRFSGRQFSNSRSEMNVSTLELGDSALYLCASSLTGAPYEQYFGPGTRLTVT.

The V and J genes are TRBV7-9 and TRBJ2-1, with D uncertain. The V end was cut by 5 bases, the J end by 7 bases, with 9 bases between. This CDR3 contains 12 residues. Germline CDR1 is SEHNR and CDR2 is FQNEAQ (reference sequence). The CDR3 reads CASSPRWNEQFF. The DNA of the CDR3 is TGTGCCAGCAGCCCTCGGTGGAATGAGCAGTTCTTC. The entire variable domain, with the rest obtained from reference TRBV7-9 and TRBJ2-1, is as follows: DTGVSQNPRHKITKRGQNVTFRCDPISEHNRLYWYRQTLGQGPEFLTYFQNEAQLEKSRLLSDRFSAERPKGSFSTLEIQRTEQGDSAMYLCASSPRWNEQFFGPGTRLTVL.

Regarding this clone: The sample has other DNA sequences that encode this CDR3 too. CDR3 in DNA: TGCGCCAGCAGCCAAGATCAGGGGGGAGGAAACACCATATATTTT. Amino acid sequence: CASSQDQGGGNTIYF. The rearrangement joins TRBV4-1 to TRBJ1-3; 7 bases map to TRBD1. J lost 4 bases, V lost 0 bases, and 3 bases had no gene match. The CDR3 is 15 residues long. Germline V gene lookup returns CDR1 MGHRA and CDR2 YSYEKL.

The genes are TRBV11-3 and TRBJ2-3; TRBD2 matches 7 bases. This CDR3 comprises 16 residues. The germline V gene has CDR1 SGHNT and CDR2 YENEEA. With V trimmed by 2 bases and J by 2 bases, 7 bases remained unmatched. The CDR3 nucleotides are TGTGCCAGCAGCTTAAAGGGTAGCGGGCCCACAGATACGCAGTATTTT. It yields the protein CASSLKGSGPTDTQYF.

The chain carries TRBV4-1 and TRBJ2-1; TRBD2 matches at 11 bases. The germline V gene has CDR1 MGHRA and CDR2 YSYEKL. The CDR3 has 13 residues. The V gene end was trimmed by 4 bases and the J gene end by 10 bases; junction bases not matched to a gene: 3. Here the CDR3 DNA reads TGCGCCAGCAGCCTGACTAGCGGGATCGAGCAGTTCTTC. It yields the protein CASSLTSGIEQFF.

In this sample, this clone turned up once. The chain uses TRBV6-1 and TRBJ1-1, with no clear D. Trimming removed 2 bases from V and 5 bases from J, with 15 bases in between. Germline V gene lookup returns CDR1 MNHNS and CDR2 SASEGT. This CDR3 is 15 amino acids long. The CDR3 loop is CASSEYIGGGTEAFF. In DNA, the CDR3 is TGTGCCAGCAGTGAATATATAGGAGGAGGGACTGAAGCTTTCTTT.

As concerns this clone: Other nucleotide sequences from this sample produce the same CDR3. The chain combines TRBV6-6 with TRBJ2-7; D not certain. Deletions cut 2 bases from V and 2 bases from J, with 7 bases between. The CDR3 spans 13 residues. From germline, CDR1 is MNHNY and CDR2 SVGAGI (reference sequence). The CDR3 here is CASSYAGPYEQYF. CDR3 coding DNA: TGTGCCAGCAGTTACGCAGGTCCCTACGAGCAGTACTTC.

This chain uses TRBV5-1 with TRBJ1-1, with 10 bases aligning to TRBD1. From germline, CDR1 is SGHRS and CDR2 YFSETQ. Germline trimming cut 0 bases from V and 0 bases from J; bases unmatched to any gene: 2. This CDR3 region has 16 residues. The CDR3 nucleotides are TGCGCCAGCAGCTTGGCGACAGGGGGCTTGAACACTGAAGCTTTCTTT. Amino acid sequence: CASSLATGGLNTEAFF.

The chain combines TRBV10-1 with TRBJ2-1, with TRBD2 matching 10 bases. Trimming took 3 bases from V and 5 from J; bases not matched to a gene: 4. Germline V gene sequence: CDR1 WNHNN, CDR2 SYGVQD (reference sequence). CDR3 length: 15 residues. Here the CDR3 reads CASSEGLAGDNEQFF. In DNA form, the CDR3 reads TGCGCCAGCAGTGAAGGCCTAGCGGGAGACAATGAGCAGTTCTTC.